Below are 3 T cell receptor beta chains sequenced from a single sample in a study of T cells after posttransplantation cyclophosphamide. Data came from immunoSEQ multiplex PCR; TCRdb stores just in-frame clones and leaves some out. The sample carries about 28,000 clones, roughly 88% recorded once. Sequenced: PBMCs. These receptor sequences come from a man aged 50-59 years.

This chain links TRBV7-2 with TRBJ1-2; possibly TRBD1 for D (6 bases). This CDR3 comprises 15 residues. Germline V gene sequence: CDR1 SGHTA, CDR2 FQGNSA. Trimming pared 2 bases from V and 10 bases from J, leaving 20 bases between. The CDR3 loop is CASSLKSGGARVYTF. DNA of the CDR3: TGTGCCAGCAGCTTAAAATCCGGGGGGGCGAGGGTCTACACCTTC.

J is TRBJ2-3 and V is TRBV9, with D possibly TRBD2 on 5 matching bases. The CDR3 covers 15 residues. The V gene's germline CDR1 is SGDLS and CDR2 YYNGEE. Trimming pared 2 bases from V and 1 base from J, leaving 11 bases between. CDR3 sequence: CASSVEGRGTDTQYF. The CDR3 DNA reads as TGTGCCAGCAGCGTGGAAGGGAGAGGCACAGATACGCAGTATTTT.

The chain has TRBV28 and TRBJ1-2; no definite D call. The CDR3 is made up of 12 amino acids. Germline V lookup: CDR1 MDHEN, CDR2 SYDVKM. The V and J ends lost 8 bases and 2 bases respectively, with 9 bases between them. Here the CDR3 DNA reads TGTGCCAGCGGGTGGAGGAACTATGGCTACACCTTC. Translated: CASGWRNYGYTF.